These T cell receptor beta chains were read from a single sample in a study of blood T cell repertoires in COVID-19. The assay was immunoSEQ multiplex PCR, and TCRdb's table has in-frame clones only and misses some. The data show 350,000 or so clones, more than 75% seen once. The sequenced material came from peripheral blood. These receptors all stem from a woman aged 30 to 39 with COVID-19, enrolled during active disease. The CDR3 runs from the conserved cysteine through the conserved F or W. A D gene is named only where the DNA matches it firmly. The size of a clone is reported for some rows only, either as once, few or many, or as a class for expanded clones.

cdr3_nt cdr3_aa j_call d_call clone_size v_call
TGTGCCGAACCGTCGCCAGGGGCGGGAGTAAGCAACACCGGGGAGCTGTTTTTT CAEPSPGAGVSNTGELFF TRBJ2-2 . . TRBV7-9
TGTGCCAGCAGTGATTCGAGGTGGGACTTTAGCAATCAGCCCCAGCATTTT CASSDSRWDFSNQPQHF TRBJ1-5 . . TRBV2
TGTGCCATCAGTGATCCCATCAGAAACCAAGAGACCCAGTACTTC CAISDPIRNQETQYF TRBJ2-5 . . TRBV10-3
TGTGCCAGCAGCTCTCGCTTCCTCGTAGTCGAGCAGTTCTTC CASSSRFLVVEQFF TRBJ2-1 . . TRBV5-8
TGTGCCAGCAGTTTCGAAAGGGGACAGTACAATCAGCCCCAGCATTTT CASSFERGQYNQPQHF TRBJ1-5 TRBD1 . TRBV28
TGTGCCAGCAGGCCAACTAGCGGGAGTGTGACCCAGTACTTC CASRPTSGSVTQYF TRBJ2-5 TRBD2 few TRBV7-2
TGCGCCAGCAGCCAGATCCCCGTTGGGGCTTTGAACACTGAAGCTTTCTTT CASSQIPVGALNTEAFF TRBJ1-1 . . TRBV4-1
TGTGCCAGCAGCTTGACTAGCGGGAGAGCAGATACGCAGTATTTT CASSLTSGRADTQYF TRBJ2-3 TRBD2 . TRBV5-5
TGTGCCAGCAGTGACTCGGGGACTAGCGGGAAGCAGTTCTTC CASSDSGTSGKQFF TRBJ2-1 TRBD2 . TRBV6-4
TGCAGCGTTGCCTCTAGCGGGAGACACCACAATGAGCAGTTCTTC CSVASSGRHHNEQFF TRBJ2-1 TRBD2 . TRBV29-1
TGTGCCACCAAGTCCAGGGGGAACATGAACACTGAAGCTTTCTTT CATKSRGNMNTEAFF TRBJ1-1 TRBD1 . TRBV15
TGTGCCAGCACCGAGCCTAGCGGGACTGGGGAGCTGTTTTTT CASTEPSGTGELFF TRBJ2-2 TRBD2 . TRBV6-1
TGTGCCACCAGCCCTTCGGTGCGGGAGGGACCAGATACGCAGTATTTT CATSPSVREGPDTQYF TRBJ2-3 TRBD2 . TRBV24-1
TGTGCCAGCAGCTTAGGGCTGGCGGGCCGCACAGATACGCAGTATTTT CASSLGLAGRTDTQYF TRBJ2-3 . . TRBV7-2
TGTGCCAGCAGTTTATCAGGGGTTCCCGATACGCAGTATTTT CASSLSGVPDTQYF TRBJ2-3 . . TRBV27
TGTGCCAGCAGCCAAGATCGACAGGGGCGAGAGCAGTACTTC CASSQDRQGREQYF TRBJ2-7 TRBD1 . TRBV4-2
TGTGCCAGTAGTGGGGACAGGGCAAGGGCCGGGGAGCTGTTTTTT CASSGDRARAGELFF TRBJ2-2 TRBD1 . TRBV19
TGTGCCAGCAGCCGGGGGGGGCGGGTCGCGCTCTACGAGCAGTACTTC CASSRGGRVALYEQYF TRBJ2-7 TRBD2 once TRBV7-8
TGTGCCAGCAGCACGGACAGGAACACTGAAGCTTTCTTT CASSTDRNTEAFF TRBJ1-1 . . TRBV12-3/TRBV12-4
TGTGCCAGCAGCAACGGGAGGGATACCTACGAGCAGTACTTC CASSNGRDTYEQYF TRBJ2-7 TRBD2 . TRBV3-1/TRBV3-2
TGTGCCAGCAGCCTTGCGCTAGCGGGAGTTAAAAATGAGCAGTTCTTC CASSLALAGVKNEQFF TRBJ2-1 TRBD2 . TRBV28
TGTGCCAGCAGGACAGGGGGATGGGGTGGCTACACCTTC CASRTGGWGGYTF TRBJ1-2 TRBD1 . TRBV28